The 5 T cell receptor beta chains below come from one sample, sequenced in a study of blood T cell repertoires in COVID-19. The assay was immunoSEQ multiplex PCR, and TCRdb's table has in-frame clones only and misses some. The sample yields 95,000 or so clones, 80% to 90% seen once. Material: peripheral blood. These receptor sequences come from an elderly man with active or convalescent COVID-19.

Written as DNA, the CDR3 is TGTGCCAGCAGCCCGCGCCCCGGCCGGGGCAATCAGCCCCAGCATTTT. It yields the protein CASSPRPGRGNQPQHF. The chain carries TRBV6-2 or TRBV6-3 and TRBJ1-5; D is uncertain. V was shortened by 6 bases and J by 2 bases, with 17 bases between the two germline ends. Germline V gene lookup returns CDR1 MNHEY and CDR2 SVGEGT. This CDR3 region has 16 residues.

The chain is built from TRBV30 and TRBJ2-1; 7 bases match TRBD2. Germline trimming cut 4 bases from V and 8 bases from J; bases unmatched to any gene: 8. The germline V gene encodes CDR1 GTSNPN and CDR2 SVGIG (reference sequence). CDR3 length: 13 residues. The CDR3 protein is CAWNPERGYEQFF. As DNA, the CDR3 is TGTGCCTGGAACCCGGAGCGGGGTTATGAGCAGTTCTTC.

The J gene is TRBJ2-1, the V gene TRBV19; D perhaps matches TRBD1 (5 bases). V lost 8 bases and J lost 7, with 18 bases in between. CDR3 length: 14 amino acids. Germline-derived CDR1 and CDR2 are LNHDA and SQIVND (reference sequence). The CDR3: CASGKRGSGNEQFF. The CDR3 region has the DNA TGTGCCAGTGGGAAAAGGGGATCCGGGAATGAGCAGTTCTTC.

The gene calls are TRBV7-9 and TRBJ1-2; D is possibly TRBD1 (6 bases). CDR1 and CDR2 (germline): SEHNR, FQNEAQ (reference sequence). There are 14 residues in the CDR3. V was trimmed by 0 bases and J by 8 bases, leaving 13 bases between them. CDR3 residues: CASSLAIQGIGYTF. CDR3 bases: TGTGCCAGCAGCTTAGCGATACAGGGTATCGGCTACACCTTC. Based on the CDR3 plus reference TRBV7-9 and TRBJ1-2, the full variable domain is DTGVSQNPRHKITKRGQNVTFRCDPISEHNRLYWYRQTLGQGPEFLTYFQNEAQLEKSRLLSDRFSAERPKGSFSTLEIQRTEQGDSAMYLCASSLAIQGIGYTFGSGTRLTVV.

The chain joins TRBV3-1 (or the pseudogene TRBV3-2) to TRBJ2-5; TRBD1 matches 10 bases. Germline CDR1 reads LGHDT; CDR2 reads YNNKEL (reference sequence). The CDR3 sequence is 14 residues long. V shed 3 bases and J 5 bases; nucleotides not matched to a gene: 3. This CDR3 is CASSHRDRGETQYF. The CDR3, as DNA: TGTGCCAGCAGCCACCGGGACAGGGGTGAGACCCAGTACTTC.